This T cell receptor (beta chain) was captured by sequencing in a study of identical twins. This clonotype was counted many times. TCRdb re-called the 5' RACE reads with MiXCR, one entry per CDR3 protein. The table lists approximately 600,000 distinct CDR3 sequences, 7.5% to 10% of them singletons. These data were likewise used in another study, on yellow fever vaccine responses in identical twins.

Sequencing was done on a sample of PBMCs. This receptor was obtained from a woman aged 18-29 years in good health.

The CDR3 is CASSLARDRRETQYF. CDR3 bases: TGTGCCAGCAGCTTGGCCCGGGACAGGAGGGAGACCCAGTACTTC. The gene calls are TRBV5-6 and TRBJ2-5; 8 bases line up with TRBD1. Germline CDR1 is SGHDT and CDR2 is YYEEEE. The CDR3 is made up of 15 amino acids. V gave up 0 bases and J gave up 5 bases; unmatched junction bases: 6.